This entry lists 16 T cell receptor beta chains sequenced from one sample in a study of blood T cell repertoires in COVID-19. Sequencing used immunoSEQ multiplex PCR; TCRdb keeps in-frame clones, though not all of them. The repertoire has tens of thousands of clones, 80% to 90% of them found once; the top ten carry less than 2.5%. The sequencing sample was made of peripheral blood. The receptor set was obtained from a man aged 25 to 40 with acute or convalescent COVID-19.

As to this clone: The junction does not match germline at one end; this may be a read error. V and J are TRBV19 and TRBJ1-3; 8 positions agree with TRBD1. The CDR3 has 15 amino acids. Germline CDR1 reads LNHDA; CDR2 reads SQIVND (reference sequence). The CDR3 DNA sequence: TGTGCCAGTAGCTGGACGGACAGGGCTGGTAACACCATATATTTT. Protein: CASSWTDRAGNTIYF.

Comments on this clone: This sample includes further DNA sequences coding for the same CDR3. V usage is TRBV2 and J usage is TRBJ1-6; weak D call: TRBD1 (5 bases). In germline, CDR1 is SNHLY, CDR2 FYNNEI. Trimming took off 0 bases at V and 7 bases at J, with 7 bases between the two ends. The CDR3 covers 14 residues. CDR3 protein: CASSEARVNSPLHF. The CDR3 DNA follows: TGTGCCAGCAGTGAAGCCAGGGTAAATTCACCCCTCCACTTT.

The chain joins TRBV6-6 to TRBJ1-3; 10 nucleotides align to TRBD1. Losses at the gene ends were 5 bases for V and 2 bases for J; bases not matched to a gene: 6. The CDR3 loop spans 16 amino acids. Germline lookup yields CDR1 MNHNY and CDR2 SVGAGI (reference sequence). CDR3 sequence (DNA): TGTGCCAGCAGTCCCGGGACAGGGGTAACTGGAAACACCATATATTTT. It yields the protein CASSPGTGVTGNTIYF.

V usage is TRBV18 and J usage is TRBJ1-5, with 7 bases aligning to TRBD1. The CDR3 totals 13 residues. Germline CDR1 and CDR2: KGHSH and LQKENI. The V and J ends lost 3 bases and 10 bases, in that order; junction bases with no gene match: 6. CDR3 amino acids: CASSPDRFQPQHF. CDR3 sequence (DNA): TGTGCCAGCTCACCGGACAGGTTCCAACCCCAGCATTTT.

The V gene is TRBV6-5, the J gene TRBJ1-2, with TRBD1 matching over 8 bases. The CDR3 consists of 15 residues. The V and J ends lost 2 bases and 8 bases, in that order; junction bases with no gene match: 10. Germline V gene data show CDR1 as MNHEY and CDR2 as SVGAGI. This CDR3 reads CASSYVRAQGVGYTF. In DNA form, the CDR3 reads TGTGCCAGCAGTTACGTTAGGGCACAGGGGGTGGGCTACACCTTC.

The chain joins TRBV9 to TRBJ1-4; TRBD1 matches at 7 bases. The CDR3 is 14 amino acids. Per the germline V gene, CDR1 is SGDLS and CDR2 is YYNGEE. V trimming: 4 bases; J trimming: 7 bases; junction bases outside the gene matches: 7. The CDR3 region is CASSPWRGREKLFF. In DNA form, the CDR3 reads TGTGCCAGCAGCCCCTGGAGGGGGCGTGAAAAACTGTTTTTT.

The rearrangement uses TRBV5-1 and TRBJ2-1; 9 bases are a match to TRBD2. This CDR3 region has 17 residues. Germline V gives CDR1 SGHRS, CDR2 YFSETQ. V lost 4 bases to trimming and J lost 9 bases; unmatched junction nucleotides: 17. The CDR3 DNA follows: TGCGCCAGCAGCCTGGAAGGGACTAGCAACAAAAACAGTGAGCAGTTCTTC. Translating it yields CASSLEGTSNKNSEQFF.

The chain has TRBV5-1 and TRBJ2-1; TRBD1 agrees at 8 bases. With V trimmed by 0 bases and J by 3 bases, 5 bases remained unmatched. The CDR3 sequence is 16 residues long. Germline values: CDR1 SGHRS, CDR2 YFSETQ. The CDR3 sequence: CASSLGTGTVYNEQFF. The CDR3 nucleotides read TGCGCCAGCAGCTTGGGGACAGGGACCGTCTACAATGAGCAGTTCTTC.

The V call is TRBV27, the J call TRBJ2-7; 8 nucleotides agree with TRBD1. Per the germline V gene, CDR1 is MNHEY and CDR2 is SMNVEV (reference sequence). This CDR3 has 14 amino acids. Losses at the gene ends were 5 bases for V and 4 bases for J; bases not matched to a gene: 7. The CDR3 coding sequence is TGTGCCAGCAGTCACGACAGGGGTTATTACGAGCAGTACGTC. It is translated as CASSHDRGYYEQYV.

The V and J genes are TRBV5-4 and TRBJ1-2, with TRBD1 matching 9 bases. Germline loops: CDR1 SGHNT, CDR2 YYREEE (reference sequence). This CDR3 comprises 16 residues. J was trimmed by 6 bases and V by 4 bases; bases with no gene match: 13. This CDR3 reads CASSAGTGTLPDGYTF. The CDR3 coding sequence is TGTGCCAGCAGCGCGGGGACAGGGACCCTCCCCGATGGCTACACCTTC.

Of note for this clone: This same CDR3 is encoded by further DNA sequences in the sample. This chain uses TRBV9 with TRBJ2-3, with D perhaps matching TRBD2 (6 bases). V shed 0 bases and J shed 3 bases, with 8 bases lying between them. CDR1 and CDR2 (germline): SGDLS, YYNGEE. The CDR3 has 14 residues. CDR3 nucleotide sequence: TGTGCCAGCAGCGTAGGGCGGGGAACAGATACGCAGTATTTT. Residues: CASSVGRGTDTQYF.

The chain uses TRBV2 and TRBJ2-3; 12 bases map to TRBD2. Trimming took 5 bases from V and 3 from J; bases not matched to a gene: 9. This CDR3 is 17 amino acids long. Germline loops: CDR1 SNHLY, CDR2 FYNNEI. The chain's CDR3 is CASSRWTSGAGTDTQYF. CDR3 DNA: TGTGCCAGCAGTCGATGGACTAGCGGGGCAGGGACAGATACGCAGTATTTT.

With respect to this clone: A read error may produce the germline difference seen at one junction end. The rearrangement uses TRBV7-7 and TRBJ2-2, with D tentatively TRBD2 (5 bases). CDR3 length: 16 amino acids. The germline V gene has CDR1 SSHAT and CDR2 FNYEAQ (reference sequence). DNA of the CDR3: TGTGCTAGCAGCTTACAAAGCGGAGCGAACACCGGGGAGCTGTTTTTT. It encodes CASSLQSGANTGELFF.

The genes are TRBV7-9 and TRBJ2-5; 7 nucleotides line up with TRBD1. The CDR3 sequence is 16 residues long. The V gene end was trimmed by 5 bases and the J gene end by 4 bases; junction bases not matched to a gene: 13. Germline-derived CDR1 and CDR2 are SEHNR and FQNEAQ (reference sequence). DNA of the CDR3: TGTGCCAGCAGCCCCGCGCCAGACAGGGCCCCAGAGACCCAGTACTTC. Its translation: CASSPAPDRAPETQYF.

The V gene is TRBV5-1, the J gene TRBJ1-3; D is ambiguous. Trimming cost V 0 bases and J 6 bases, with 7 bases left between them. The CDR3 is 13 residues long. Germline V lookup: CDR1 SGHRS, CDR2 YFSETQ. CDR3 loop: CASSLAGLNTIYF. In DNA, the CDR3 is TGCGCCAGCAGCTTGGCTGGCCTAAACACCATATATTTT.

The rearrangement links TRBV10-3 to TRBJ2-5; D is possibly TRBD1 (5 bases). This CDR3 has 13 amino acids. V gave up 4 bases and J gave up 3 bases, with 9 bases separating them. Germline CDR1 is ENHRY and CDR2 is SYGVKD. The CDR3 is CAISVGAEETQYF. CDR3 DNA: TGTGCCATCAGTGTTGGGGCAGAAGAGACCCAGTACTTC.